This T cell receptor beta chain emerged from a study of T cells expressing NK-cell markers (TCRdb year 2020). Looking at the study overall: Eight or nine donors provided sorted CD3+CD56+NKG2C+, CD3+CD56+NKG2C- and CD3+CD56-NKG2C+ T-cell subsets, whose TCR beta-chain repertoires were profiled. The study sequenced eight donors, all healthy volunteers chosen at random: three men and five women. Sequencing of the libraries produced 2 x 150 bp reads on Illumina HiSeq 2000/2500, MiSeq or NextSeq. Seven of the eight sequenced donors were HCMV-seropositive and one was HCMV-seronegative.

For this clonotype: No antigen is known for it.

For sequencing, an Illumina HiSeq 2000 was employed. 5'RACE template switching, by which a universal primer site and unique molecular identifiers were added, was used to make TCR beta cDNA libraries. cDNA synthesis was primed from the TCR beta constant segment and was followed by two successive PCR amplification steps. Regarding the original processing steps: Reads were demultiplexed and grouped by UMI with MIGEC, and clonotypes were assembled and quantified with MiTCR. Only TCR cDNA sequences supported by at least two reads were kept to exclude erroneous sequences. Downstream repertoire analysis used the tcR package, and clonotypes were matched across fractions by CDR3 nucleotide sequence plus V segment. VDJmatch was used to annotate antigen specificity against VDJdb, with one amino acid substitution in CDR3 permitted. TCRdb reprocessed the raw reads; every CDR3 protein sequence is a single record, and DNA is not supplied. What appears here as the V and J calls and clone size reflects TCRdb's work, not the paper's. Per the sample table, the count is about half a million distinct CDR3 sequences. 1.4% of the sample is in the top ten clones.

Overall study outcomes, separate from this receptor: In six or seven donors, the dominant CD3+CD56+NKG2C+ clonotypes ranked among the top 10 CD8+ clonotypes, making up about 1.0-7.5% of CD8+ T cells. Those dominant clonotypes were again the most abundant among CD3+CD56-NKG2C+ cells in a handful of donors, at roughly 25-60.1%. It remained unclear whether the expanded NKG2C-expressing T cell clones were specific for HCMV antigens.

HCMV-specific IgG was detected in serum with a commercial ELISA kit to determine HCMV serostatus. Peripheral blood mononuclear cells were isolated from blood by Ficoll density gradient centrifugation. Sequenced material: blood T cells: a sorted CD56 or NKG2C T cell subset, CD4+ or CD8+ T cells, or bulk PBMC T cells (not recorded which). The clonotype originates from a woman aged 50 to 60 in good health. Donor details come from another sample of the same person, matched by shared clones.

For the CDR3, the sequence is CSVITGQRTEQYF. This sequence uses TRBV29-1 and TRBJ2-7; TCRdb designates TRBD1, a call that cannot be tested without DNA. Reading the germline V gene gives CDR1 SQVTM and CDR2 ANQGSEA. CDR3 length: 13 amino acids, cysteine to phenylalanine. The protein alone is recorded here.